Presented here are 26 T cell receptor beta chains from one specimen sequenced in a study of blood T cell repertoires in COVID-19. This table comes from immunoSEQ multiplex PCR, and its TCRdb copy is limited to in-frame clones, with some not included. The data show about 44,000 clones, around 80% seen once. Specimen: peripheral blood. These receptor sequences come from a human donor in a cohort sampled during active COVID-19.

The gene calls are TRBV3-1 (or the pseudogene TRBV3-2) and TRBJ1-2; the D is unclear. The CDR3 sequence is 13 residues long. Germline-derived CDR1 and CDR2 are LGHDT and YNNKEL (reference sequence). The V and J ends lost 3 bases and 8 bases respectively, with 13 bases between them. DNA of the CDR3: TGTGCCAGCAGCCAGACTGCCTCGGGAGGCTACACCTTC. Protein: CASSQTASGGYTF.

This chain links TRBV7-2 with TRBJ2-7; TRBD1 matches 12 bases. After removal of 5 bases from V and 2 bases from J, the junction contained 4 bases not matched to a gene. CDR1 and CDR2 (germline): SGHTA, FQGNSA. The CDR3 extends over 15 amino acids. The chain's CDR3 is CASSAGQGAPYEQYF. CDR3 nucleotide sequence: TGTGCCAGCAGCGCGGGACAGGGGGCCCCCTACGAGCAGTACTTC.

The CDR3 DNA follows: TGTGCCAGCAGTTTCGGGGTCCCCTACGAGCAGTACTTC. Translated, it gives CASSFGVPYEQYF. V gene TRBV12-3 or TRBV12-4 combines with J gene TRBJ2-7, with D possibly TRBD2 on 5 matching bases. The CDR3 has 13 residues. Trimming took 3 bases from V and 2 from J, leaving 8 bases between them.

The chain couples TRBV27 to TRBJ2-5, with D uncertain. The CDR3 loop spans 13 amino acids. CDR1 and CDR2 (germline): MNHEY, SMNVEV (reference sequence). V was shortened by 2 bases and J by 2 bases, with 6 bases between the two germline ends. In DNA form, the CDR3 reads TGTGCCAGCAGTTTAAGAGAGCAAGAGACCCAGTACTTC. The encoded protein is CASSLREQETQYF.

The chain carries TRBV5-1 and TRBJ1-1; TRBD1 might be the D (6 bases). This CDR3 comprises 14 residues. Germline values: CDR1 SGHRS, CDR2 YFSETQ. Deletions cut 3 bases from V and 0 bases from J, with 9 bases between. Here the CDR3 reads CASSSRTVNTEAFF. Here the CDR3 DNA reads TGCGCCAGCAGCTCCCGGACAGTGAACACTGAAGCTTTCTTT.

This rearrangement joins TRBV28 to TRBJ1-5, with 7 bases fitting TRBD1. Unmatched junction bases numbered 12, after V lost 10 bases and J lost 6 bases. The CDR3 is made up of 14 amino acids. The germline V gene encodes CDR1 MDHEN and CDR2 SYDVKM. Written as DNA, the CDR3 is TGTGCCACTGAGGGGGCATCCAGGAGTCAGCCCCAGCATTTT. It encodes CATEGASRSQPQHF.

The J gene is TRBJ1-4, the V gene TRBV6-5; possible D gene TRBD1, 6 bases. The germline gives CDR1 MNHEY, CDR2 SVGAGI. V gave up 6 bases and J gave up 7 bases, with 15 bases separating them. This CDR3 has 14 amino acids. The CDR3 DNA is TGTGCCAGCAGGCTACAGGGAGTAATTGAAAAACTGTTTTTT. Its protein product is CASRLQGVIEKLFF.

The V call is TRBV4-3, the J call TRBJ2-2; TRBD2 is a possible D gene (6 bases). V lost 6 bases and J lost 5, with 19 bases in between. Germline lookup yields CDR1 LGHNA and CDR2 YSLEER. The CDR3 has 16 amino acids. The CDR3 sequence: CASSEERDGRTGELFF. The CDR3 coding sequence is TGCGCCAGCAGTGAAGAGAGGGATGGGAGGACCGGGGAGCTGTTTTTT.

This sequence joins TRBV14 and TRBJ2-7, with a weak D call TRBD2 (6 bases). The CDR3 length is 15 residues. V was shortened by 5 bases and J by 3 bases, with 17 bases between the two germline ends. Germline V lookup: CDR1 SGHDN, CDR2 FVKESK. The CDR3 here is CASSLATGGIYEQYF. The CDR3 DNA is TGTGCCAGCAGCTTAGCAACGGGCGGGATCTACGAGCAGTACTTC.

The J gene is TRBJ1-2, the V gene TRBV27, with TRBD1 as a possible D gene (6 bases). Looked up from germline, CDR1 is MNHEY and CDR2 is SMNVEV (reference sequence). The CDR3 spans 15 residues. V was clipped by 5 bases and J by 4 bases, with 17 bases between them. The CDR3 DNA sequence: TGTGCCAGCAGTCGCGCAGGCAGGGGAAGCTATGGCTACACCTTC. Its translation: CASSRAGRGSYGYTF.

A single count supports this clone. The V call is TRBV7-2, the J call TRBJ2-5, with D possibly TRBD1 on 6 matching bases. This CDR3 has 12 amino acids. The V end was cut by 5 bases, the J end by 5 bases, with 9 bases between. Germline CDR1 is SGHTA and CDR2 is FQGNSA. CDR3 loop: CASSQGMETQYF. The DNA for the CDR3 is TGTGCCAGCAGCCAGGGGATGGAGACCCAGTACTTC.

This clone occurred a few times. The chain carries TRBV4-2 and TRBJ2-3, with D maybe TRBD2 (6 bases). CDR3 length equals 18 residues. Between the trimmed V and J ends, which lost 1 base and 1 base, there was a span of 18 bases. Per germline, CDR1 LGHNA and CDR2 YNFKEQ. The CDR3 DNA reads as TGTGCCAGCAGCCAAGCTGCACGCTCGGGGGTCGGCACAGATACGCAGTATTTT. It is translated as CASSQAARSGVGTDTQYF.

The genes are TRBV7-8 and TRBJ2-1, with a possible D match to TRBD2 (5 bases). Trimming removed 1 base at V and 7 bases at J, with 11 bases between. The CDR3 runs to 14 residues. From germline, CDR1 is SGHVS and CDR2 FQNEAQ. In nucleotides, the CDR3 is TGTGCCAGCAGCTTAGGCTCGGGGAGAAATGAGCAGTTCTTC. Its protein is CASSLGSGRNEQFF.

This rearrangement joins TRBV2 to TRBJ2-1, with TRBD2 matching over 13 bases. Germline V gene lookup returns CDR1 SNHLY and CDR2 FYNNEI. The length of the CDR3 is 15 residues. J lost 10 bases, V lost 5 bases, and 8 bases had no gene match. The CDR3 region has the DNA TGTGCCAGCAGTTCACTAGCGGGGGGGTATCGCGAGCAGTTCTTC. Its translation is CASSSLAGGYREQFF.

The V call is TRBV18, the J call TRBJ1-4; 9 bases line up with TRBD1. The CDR3 covers 18 residues. Trimming cost V 3 bases and J 3 bases; bases outside gene matches: 11. Germline V gene data show CDR1 as KGHSH and CDR2 as LQKENI. The CDR3 region is CASSPPSYRQGANEKLFF. Written as DNA, the CDR3 is TGTGCCAGCTCACCCCCGTCCTATAGACAGGGGGCTAATGAAAAACTGTTTTTT.

Remarks on this clone: Other DNA sequences in the sample encode the same CDR3. The J gene is TRBJ2-7, the V gene TRBV10-2; 14 bases are shared with TRBD2. The CDR3 extends over 15 amino acids. CDR1 is WSHSY, CDR2 SAAADI, per germline. Trimming took 5 bases from V and 2 from J; bases not matched to a gene: 2. For the CDR3, the DNA is TGCGCCAGCAGTCCGACTAGCGGGGGGGCCTACGAGCAGTACGTC. Amino acids: CASSPTSGGAYEQYV.

The chain carries TRBV18 and TRBJ2-5; 7 bases line up with TRBD2. This CDR3 has 14 residues. Trimming cost V 0 bases and J 5 bases; bases outside gene matches: 3. Germline lookup yields CDR1 KGHSH and CDR2 LQKENI. The CDR3 nucleotides read TGTGCCAGCTCACCACCGTTCGGGGGGGAGACCCAGTACTTC. The encoded protein is CASSPPFGGETQYF. The full variable domain, in which reference TRBV18 and TRBJ2-5 provide the parts outside the CDR3, is NAGVMQNPRHLVRRRGQEARLRCSPMKGHSHVYWYRQLPEEGLKFMVYLQKENIIDESGMPKERFSAEFPKEGPSILRIQQVVRGDSAAYFCASSPPFGGETQYFGPGTRLLVL.

The rearrangement links TRBV5-6 to TRBJ2-1; 9 nucleotides match TRBD1. Per germline, CDR1 SGHDT and CDR2 YYEEEE. Losses at the gene ends were 4 bases for V and 5 bases for J; bases not matched to a gene: 4. The CDR3 consists of 14 residues. The CDR3 coding sequence is TGTGCCAGCAGCCGGGGGACAGGGAACAATGAGCAGTTCTTC. Translated: CASSRGTGNNEQFF.

V usage is TRBV6-5 and J usage is TRBJ1-2, with 7 bases matching TRBD1. V lost 5 bases to trimming and J lost 6 bases; unmatched junction nucleotides: 6. This CDR3 has 13 residues. The V gene's germline CDR1 is MNHEY and CDR2 SVGAGI. The CDR3 loop reads CASSRQGRDGYTF. Here the CDR3 DNA reads TGTGCCAGCAGTAGACAGGGAAGGGATGGCTACACCTTC.

The chain is built from TRBV7-9 and TRBJ2-1, with 10 bases matching TRBD2. This CDR3 comprises 16 residues. Germline CDR1 is SEHNR and CDR2 is FQNEAQ (reference sequence). Losses at the gene ends were 2 bases for V and 5 bases for J; bases not matched to a gene: 6. DNA of the CDR3: TGTGCCAGCAGCTTATTAGCGGGGGGATTTAACAATGAGCAGTTCTTC. Translating gives CASSLLAGGFNNEQFF.

A few counts support this clone. The V and J genes are TRBV27 and TRBJ1-5, with D tentatively TRBD1 (6 bases). Germline CDR1 MNHEY, CDR2 SMNVEV (reference sequence). V was trimmed by 4 bases and J by 7 bases, leaving 11 bases between them. This CDR3 contains 13 residues. The CDR3 protein is CASSYEGDQPQHF. As DNA, the CDR3 is TGTGCCAGCAGTTATGAGGGGGACCAGCCCCAGCATTTT.

The rearrangement links TRBV6-2 or TRBV6-3 to TRBJ2-3, with TRBD2 matching over 10 bases. CDR3 length: 16 residues. Germline V gene sequence: CDR1 MNHEY, CDR2 SVGEGT. The V gene end was trimmed by 4 bases and the J gene end by 4 bases; junction bases not matched to a gene: 8. As DNA, the CDR3 is TGTGCCAGCAGTTTCAGGACTAGCGGTGGAGCAGATACGCAGTATTTT. It yields the protein CASSFRTSGGADTQYF.

The chain is built from TRBV6-2 or TRBV6-3 and TRBJ2-1; tentative D call: TRBD2 (7 bases). V lost 2 bases, J lost 9 bases, and 17 bases lay in between. The CDR3 consists of 15 residues. Germline CDR1 is MNHEY and CDR2 is SVGEGT. Here the CDR3 DNA reads TGTGCCAGCAGTTACGAGGGGGGGCACAGGATTGAGCAGTTCTTC. This translates into CASSYEGGHRIEQFF.

The chain combines TRBV2 with TRBJ2-2; TRBD1 matches 9 bases. This CDR3 region has 15 residues. With 6 bases clipped from V and 0 bases from J, the junction kept 2 bases outside the gene matches. The V gene's germline CDR1 is SNHLY and CDR2 FYNNEI. CDR3 protein: CASSRDRANTGELFF. The CDR3 DNA sequence: TGTGCCAGCAGCCGGGACAGGGCGAACACCGGGGAGCTGTTTTTT.

This chain uses TRBV14 with TRBJ1-6; D is possibly TRBD1 (5 bases). The CDR3 totals 13 residues. Germline-derived CDR1 and CDR2 are SGHDN and FVKESK. Trimming shortened V by 2 bases and J by 10 bases, and 9 bases separated the two germline ends. CDR3 DNA: TGTGCCAGCAGCCAAAGGGGTGAGTCACCCCTCCACTTT. It specifies CASSQRGESPLHF.

V usage is TRBV7-9 and J usage is TRBJ1-1; 7 positions agree with TRBD1. Germline lookup yields CDR1 SEHNR and CDR2 FQNEAQ (reference sequence). The junction had 1 base not matched to a gene; V was cut back by 5 bases and J by 7 bases. This CDR3 comprises 11 residues. CDR3: CASSRDSEAFF. CDR3 sequence (DNA): TGTGCCAGCAGCCGGGACAGTGAAGCTTTCTTT.